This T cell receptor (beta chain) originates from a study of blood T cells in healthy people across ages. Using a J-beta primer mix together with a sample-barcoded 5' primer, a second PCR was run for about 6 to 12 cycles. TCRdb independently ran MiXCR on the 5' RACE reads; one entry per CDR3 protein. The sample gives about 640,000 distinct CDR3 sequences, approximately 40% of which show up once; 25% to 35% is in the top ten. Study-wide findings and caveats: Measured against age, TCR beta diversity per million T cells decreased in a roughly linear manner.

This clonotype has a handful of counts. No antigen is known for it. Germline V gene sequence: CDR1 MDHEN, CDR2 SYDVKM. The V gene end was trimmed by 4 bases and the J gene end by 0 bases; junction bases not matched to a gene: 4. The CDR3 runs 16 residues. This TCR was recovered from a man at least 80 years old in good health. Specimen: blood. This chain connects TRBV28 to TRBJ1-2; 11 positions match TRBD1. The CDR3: CASSSPGQGANYGYTF. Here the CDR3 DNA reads TGTGCCAGCAGTTCTCCGGGACAGGGGGCTAACTATGGCTACACCTTC.